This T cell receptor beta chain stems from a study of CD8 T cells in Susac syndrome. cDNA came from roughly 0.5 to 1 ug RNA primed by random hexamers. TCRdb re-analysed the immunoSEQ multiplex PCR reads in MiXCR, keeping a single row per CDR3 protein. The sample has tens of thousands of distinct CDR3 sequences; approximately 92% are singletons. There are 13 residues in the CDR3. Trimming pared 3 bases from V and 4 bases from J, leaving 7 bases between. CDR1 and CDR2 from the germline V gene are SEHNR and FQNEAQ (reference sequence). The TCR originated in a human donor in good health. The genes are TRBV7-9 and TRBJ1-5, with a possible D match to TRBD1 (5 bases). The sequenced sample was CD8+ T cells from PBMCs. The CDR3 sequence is CASSFPGNQPQHF. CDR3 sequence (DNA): TGTGCCAGCAGCTTTCCAGGGAATCAGCCCCAGCATTTT.